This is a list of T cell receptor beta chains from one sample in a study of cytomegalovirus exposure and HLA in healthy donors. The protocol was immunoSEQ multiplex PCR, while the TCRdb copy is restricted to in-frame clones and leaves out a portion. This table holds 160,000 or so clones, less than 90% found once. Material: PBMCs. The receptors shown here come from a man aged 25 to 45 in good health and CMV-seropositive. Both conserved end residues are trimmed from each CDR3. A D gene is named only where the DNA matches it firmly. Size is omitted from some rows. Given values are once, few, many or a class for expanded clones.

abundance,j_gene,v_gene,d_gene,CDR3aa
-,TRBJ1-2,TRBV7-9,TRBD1,ASSFPGTGRLNYGYT
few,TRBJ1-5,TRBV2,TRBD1,ASSEGTGVQPQH
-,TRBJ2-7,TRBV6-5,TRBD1,ASSSLTGGREQY
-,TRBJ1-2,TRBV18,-,ASSPSQSLMTGAGGYT
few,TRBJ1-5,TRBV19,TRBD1,ASSIDRGAQH
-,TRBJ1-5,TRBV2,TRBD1,ASRRGTGGVQPQH
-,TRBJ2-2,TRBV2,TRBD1,AGRGPVVGELF
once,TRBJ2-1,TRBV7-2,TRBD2,ASSLWLAGRNEQF
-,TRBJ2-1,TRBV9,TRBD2,ASSVVIAGGQDEQF
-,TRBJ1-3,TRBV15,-,ATSRDISGGDTIY
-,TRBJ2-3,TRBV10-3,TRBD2,AIKAGSTDTQY
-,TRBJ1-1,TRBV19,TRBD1,ASRKGQTTEAF
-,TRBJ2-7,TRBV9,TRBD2,ASSVLAGGPDEQY
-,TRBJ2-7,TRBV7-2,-,ASTPRRDYEQY
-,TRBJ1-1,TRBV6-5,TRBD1,ASSAGTGRIEAF
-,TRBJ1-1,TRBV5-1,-,ASRVQGLGTEAF
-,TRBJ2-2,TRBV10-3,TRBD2,AIRSSGRADTGELF
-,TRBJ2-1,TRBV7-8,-,ASSLRGRTEEQF
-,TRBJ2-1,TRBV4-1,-,ASSLDTRTYNEQF
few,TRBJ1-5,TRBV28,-,ASSHAAFNQPQH
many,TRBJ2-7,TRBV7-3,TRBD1,ASRGSDRAPYEQY
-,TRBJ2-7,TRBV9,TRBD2,ASSESNGRDEQY
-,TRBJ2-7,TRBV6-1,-,ASSPGGQLREQY
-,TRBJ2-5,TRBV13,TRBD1,ASSLKQGAETQY
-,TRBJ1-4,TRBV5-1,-,ASSPEVGEKLF
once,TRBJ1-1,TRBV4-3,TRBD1,ASSQSVTGGTEAF
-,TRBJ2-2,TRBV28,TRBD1,ATRQGTGELF
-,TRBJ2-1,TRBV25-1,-,ASSESGKLRRGEQF
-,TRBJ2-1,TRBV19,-,ASSTDRNNEQF
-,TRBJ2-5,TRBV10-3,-,ATTNPTGRKGETQY
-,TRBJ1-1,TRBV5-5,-,ASSLGPGMGDEAF
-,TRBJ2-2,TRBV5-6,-,ASSLLRTGELF
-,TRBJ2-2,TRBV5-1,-,ASKGGTPLLNTGELF
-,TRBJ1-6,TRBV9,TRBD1,ASSPGQFFDSPLH
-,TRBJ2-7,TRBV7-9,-,ASSPLYEQY
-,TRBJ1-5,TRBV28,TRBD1,ATDRPYSNQPQH
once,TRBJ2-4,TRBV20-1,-,SARGLPQY
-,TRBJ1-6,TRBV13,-,ASSLGQGYNSPLH
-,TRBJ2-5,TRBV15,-,ATSRYLSETQY
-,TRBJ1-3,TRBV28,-,ASAGLGSGHTIY
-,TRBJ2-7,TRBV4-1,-,ASSQDPTGAGSYEQY
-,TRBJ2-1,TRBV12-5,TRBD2,ASGFLSGSEQF
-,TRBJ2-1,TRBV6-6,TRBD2,ASLAGLNNEQF
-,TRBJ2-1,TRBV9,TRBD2,ASSVRASGRDEQF
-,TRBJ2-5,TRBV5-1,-,ASSSVLAGETQY
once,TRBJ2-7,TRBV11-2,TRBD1,ASSPLAGTGVGEQY
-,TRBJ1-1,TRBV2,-,ASRPEAEAF
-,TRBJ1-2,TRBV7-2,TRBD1,ASSVPRDRRYGYT
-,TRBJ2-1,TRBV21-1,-,ASSTGQGARDEQF
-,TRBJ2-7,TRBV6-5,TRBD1,VSSLQTGVSYEQY
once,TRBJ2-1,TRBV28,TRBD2,ASSLSVVAGGRRNEQF
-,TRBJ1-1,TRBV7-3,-,ASSLTDRASNTEAF
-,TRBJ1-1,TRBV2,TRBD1,ATQDRAAEAF
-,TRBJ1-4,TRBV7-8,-,ASSSNSATNEKLF
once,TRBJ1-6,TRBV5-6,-,ASSSPTENSPLH
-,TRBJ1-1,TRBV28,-,ASSLGGSAANTEAF
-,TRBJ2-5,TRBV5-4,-,ASSLSGGRETQY
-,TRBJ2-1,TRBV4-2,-,ASSQEGRWGEQF
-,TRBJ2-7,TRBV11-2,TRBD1,ASSLWTGIYEQY
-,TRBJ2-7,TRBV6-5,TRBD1,ASSLIRDRGFHEQY